This TCR beta chain was captured in a study of CD8 T cells in Susac syndrome. The CDR3 runs 13 residues. The V and J ends lost 4 bases and 5 bases, in that order; junction bases with no gene match: 5. The V gene's germline CDR1 is SGHRS and CDR2 YFSETQ. Random hexamers served to reverse transcribe roughly 0.45 to 1 ug RNA. A single record per CDR3 protein comes from TCRdb applying MiXCR to the immunoSEQ multiplex PCR reads. Of 200,000 or so distinct CDR3 sequences in the sample, more than 85% were seen once. This rearrangement joins TRBV5-1 to TRBJ1-1; 7 bases match TRBD1. Material for sequencing was CD8+ T cells from PBMCs. The source of this sequence is a human donor with Susac syndrome. Here the CDR3 reads CASSTGTETEAFF. The CDR3 DNA follows: TGCGCCAGCAGCACTGGGACAGAAACTGAAGCTTTCTTT.